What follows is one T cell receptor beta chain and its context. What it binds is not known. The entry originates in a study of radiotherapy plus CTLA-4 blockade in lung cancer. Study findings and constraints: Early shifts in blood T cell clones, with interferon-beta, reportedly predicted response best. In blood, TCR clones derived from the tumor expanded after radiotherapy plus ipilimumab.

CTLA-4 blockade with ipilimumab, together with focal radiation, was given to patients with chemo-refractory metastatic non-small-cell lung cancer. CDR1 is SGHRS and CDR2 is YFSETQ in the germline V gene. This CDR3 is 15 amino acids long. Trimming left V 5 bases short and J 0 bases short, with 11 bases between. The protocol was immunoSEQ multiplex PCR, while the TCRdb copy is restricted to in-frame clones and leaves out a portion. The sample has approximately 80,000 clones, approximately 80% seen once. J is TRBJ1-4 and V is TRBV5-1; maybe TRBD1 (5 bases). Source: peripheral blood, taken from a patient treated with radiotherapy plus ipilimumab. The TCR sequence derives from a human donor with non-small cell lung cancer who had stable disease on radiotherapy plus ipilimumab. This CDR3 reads CASSRDRATNEKLFF. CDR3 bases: TGCGCCAGCAGTCGTGACAGAGCAACTAATGAAAAACTGTTTTTT.